This record concerns one T cell receptor beta chain sequence. V lost 0 bases, J lost 2 bases, and 7 bases stayed unmatched. The CDR3 runs 16 residues. Germline values: CDR1 SGHNT, CDR2 YYREEE (reference sequence). The source of the sample is a study of blood T cell repertoires in COVID-19. Repertoires were generated with immunoSEQ multiplex PCR, while TCRdb's copy carries only in-frame clones and drops some. The table lists about 120,000 clones, nearly 90% of them singletons. The chain carries TRBV5-4 and TRBJ2-5; the match to TRBD2 covers 7 bases. Sequenced sample: peripheral blood. This receptor was taken from a human donor in a cohort sampled during active COVID-19. Here the CDR3 DNA reads TGTGCCAGCAGCTTGGACAGCGGGGTGATACAAGAGACCCAGTACTTC. Its protein is CASSLDSGVIQETQYF.